The clone carrying this T cell receptor (beta chain) was counted only a few times. This sample was taken from a study of T-cell memory formation after mild COVID-19. TCRdb redid the calling of the 5' RACE reads with MiXCR, one entry per CDR3 protein. The table includes around 200,000 distinct CDR3 sequences, around a fifth detected once. The V gene lost 5 bases and the J gene lost 8 bases, with 25 bases spanning the gap. Germline V CDR1 and CDR2: SGHNT, YENEEA. The CDR3 is 17 residues long. The clonotype was recovered from an adult woman who had mild COVID-19 (a few samples of this study predate the infection). Cell type and time point are not known. This chain links TRBV11-3 with TRBJ2-1; D is possibly TRBD1 (6 bases). Sequencing was done on a sample of PBMCs or a T cell subset sorted from them (not recorded which). CDR3 residues: CASSAHLLDSYADEQFF. For the CDR3, the DNA is TGTGCCAGCAGCGCCCACCTGCTGGACAGTTATGCGGATGAGCAGTTCTTC.